This TCR beta chain was captured in a study of OX40 agonist ivuxolimab in advanced cancers. General study findings and limits: Expansion of clones was among the lowest in partial responders at 0.1-3.0 mg/kg. Clonal expansion from baseline to week 6 occurred in both CD4+ and CD8+ T cells.

Profiling relied on immunoSEQ multiplex PCR, and the TCRdb table lists in-frame clones only, not all of them. The sample carries more than 85,000 clones, 75% to 95% recorded once. The CDR3 runs to 13 residues. V shed 6 bases and J 7 bases; nucleotides not matched to a gene: 3. Germline V gives CDR1 ENHRY, CDR2 SYGVKD. A word on this clone: As yet, its antigen is unknown.

The V call is TRBV10-3, the J call TRBJ2-2; the match to TRBD2 covers 9 bases. The specimen comprised CD4+ or CD8+ T cells sorted from blood, sampled in a trial of the OX40 agonist ivuxolimab. The receptor was isolated from an adult with an advanced solid tumor such as melanoma, head and neck, liver or kidney cancer. The CDR3 is CAIRRLAVGELFF. Here the CDR3 DNA reads TGTGCCATCAGGAGACTAGCGGTCGGGGAGCTGTTTTTT.